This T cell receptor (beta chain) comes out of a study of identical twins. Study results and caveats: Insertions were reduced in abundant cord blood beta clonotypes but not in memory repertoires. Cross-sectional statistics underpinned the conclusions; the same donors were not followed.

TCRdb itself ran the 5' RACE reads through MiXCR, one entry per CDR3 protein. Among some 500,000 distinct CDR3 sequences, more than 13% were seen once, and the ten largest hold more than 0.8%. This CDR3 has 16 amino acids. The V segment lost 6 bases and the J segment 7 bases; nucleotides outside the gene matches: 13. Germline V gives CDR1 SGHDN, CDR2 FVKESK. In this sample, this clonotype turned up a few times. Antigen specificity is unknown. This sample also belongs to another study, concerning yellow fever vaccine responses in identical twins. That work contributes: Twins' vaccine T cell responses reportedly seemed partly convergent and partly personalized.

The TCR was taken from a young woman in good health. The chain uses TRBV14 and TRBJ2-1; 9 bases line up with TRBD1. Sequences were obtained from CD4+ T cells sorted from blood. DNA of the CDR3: TGTGCCAGCAGGAACAAACGGGACAGGGAACGAAATGAGCAGTTCTTC. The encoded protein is CASRNKRDRERNEQFF.